The 13 T cell receptor beta chains listed next were all sequenced from one sample in a study of blood T cells in healthy people across ages (dated by TCRdb to the mid-2010s). Library creation used 5' RACE. The sequencing machine was an Illumina HiSeq 2500. A second roughly 6 to 11 cycle PCR used a sample-barcoded 5' primer and a J-beta primer mix. TCRdb trimmed the raw reads at Q25, called clones with MiXCR and kept productive beta chains. A single entry per CDR3 protein holds the most common genes and DNA from its merged rows. This sample is represented by roughly 700,000 distinct CDR3 sequences; approximately 31% of them were singletons. The ten largest make up approximately 15% of the sample. Sequenced material: blood. The receptors were gathered from a woman older than 75 in good health. Donor details come from another sample of the same person, matched by shared clones.

This clonotype was seen repeatedly, ten times or more. The chain recombines TRBV9 with TRBJ2-5; D is possibly TRBD2 (5 bases). Germline loops: CDR1 SGDLS, CDR2 YYNGEE. The CDR3 consists of 13 residues. V dropped 0 bases and J dropped 7 bases, with 10 bases sitting between them. The CDR3 is CASSVGGMGTQYF. CDR3 nucleotide sequence: TGTGCCAGCAGCGTAGGAGGGATGGGGACCCAGTACTTC.

This clonotype was recorded a few times. J is TRBJ2-1 and V is TRBV20-1, with 14 positions matching TRBD2. The J segment lost 8 bases and the V segment lost 6 bases, leaving 6 bases of the junction unmatched. Germline V gives CDR1 DFQATT, CDR2 SNEGSKA (reference sequence). This CDR3 region has 14 residues. CDR3 amino acids: CSAKTSGGAHEQFF. The CDR3 coding sequence is TGCAGTGCCAAGACTAGCGGGGGGGCACATGAGCAGTTCTTC.

This clonotype was picked up a small number of times. This may stem from a read error, because a much larger clone lies one nucleotide away. V gene TRBV30 combines with J gene TRBJ2-1; 7 positions agree with TRBD1. Germline CDR1 and CDR2: GTSNPN and SVGIG (reference sequence). Trimming cost V 4 bases and J 3 bases; bases outside gene matches: 6. This CDR3 spans 14 amino acids. The CDR3 DNA reads as TGTGCCTGGAATAGAGGGGGCTACTACAATGAGCAGTTCTTC. As protein: CAWNRGGYYNEQFF.

This clonotype was counted a few times. The chain links TRBV7-3 to TRBJ1-1, with no clear D. The germline CDR1 and CDR2 sequences are SGHTA and FQGTGA. The CDR3 sequence is 14 residues long. V was cut by 1 base and J by 7 bases, with 13 bases left in between. The CDR3 protein is CASSLNGSPDEAFF. DNA for the CDR3: TGTGCCAGCAGCTTAAATGGGTCCCCGGATGAAGCTTTCTTT.

V usage is TRBV27 and J usage is TRBJ2-1, with 12 bases that match TRBD2. CDR3 size: 16 residues. The germline gives CDR1 MNHEY, CDR2 SMNVEV (reference sequence). The V gene end was trimmed by 5 bases and the J gene end by 6 bases; junction bases not matched to a gene: 8. CDR3: CASSPSTSGSGNEQFF. The CDR3 nucleotides read TGTGCCAGCAGTCCATCGACTAGCGGGAGTGGCAATGAGCAGTTCTTC.

This clonotype was seen ten or more times. The gene calls are TRBV7-2 and TRBJ2-2; weak D call: TRBD2 (6 bases). V gave up 1 base and J gave up 13 bases, with 16 bases separating them. The germline V gene has CDR1 SGHTA and CDR2 FQGNSA. This CDR3 is 14 amino acids long. The CDR3 DNA follows: TGTGCCAGCAGCTTAGAAAGCGGGCCCGGAGGGCTGTTTTTT. Translating it yields CASSLESGPGGLFF. Using reference TRBV7-2 and TRBJ2-2 for the parts outside the CDR3, the full variable domain is GAGVSQSPSNKVTEKGKDVELRCDPISGHTALYWYRQSLGQGLEFLIYFQGNSAPDKSGLPSDRFSAERTGGSVSTLTIQRTQQEDSAVYLCASSLESGPGGLFFGEGSRLTVL.

This clonotype has only one observation. The chain recombines TRBV7-2 with TRBJ2-5; D remains unclear. The CDR3 contains 15 residues. In germline, CDR1 is SGHTA, CDR2 FQGNSA. V was trimmed by 5 bases and J by 11 bases, leaving 24 bases between them. The CDR3 is CASSRTLRRRIEQYF. CDR3 nucleotide sequence: TGTGCCAGCAGCAGAACCCTTAGGCGAAGGATTGAGCAGTACTTC.

This clonotype was observed many times. This chain uses TRBV6-2 or TRBV6-3 with TRBJ1-2; unclear D gene. The CDR3 totals 15 residues. CDR1 is MNHEY, CDR2 SVGEGT, per germline. With 2 bases removed from V and 8 bases from J, the gap between germline ends came to 18 bases. This CDR3 reads CASSYIPGAAKGYTF. The CDR3 nucleotides read TGTGCCAGCAGTTACATTCCAGGCGCCGCAAAAGGCTACACCTTC.

The chain has TRBV7-9 and TRBJ2-6; 8 nucleotides agree with TRBD2. The germline gives CDR1 SEHNR, CDR2 FQNEAQ (reference sequence). The CDR3 has 19 residues. Germline trimming cut 4 bases from V and 2 bases from J; bases unmatched to any gene: 13. This chain's CDR3 is CASSSGGAGEPTGANVLTF. In nucleotides, the CDR3 is TGTGCCAGCAGCTCCGGGGGGGCAGGGGAGCCTACTGGGGCCAACGTCCTGACTTTC.

This clonotype was counted a single time. The V and J genes are TRBV29-1 and TRBJ1-2; a possible D gene is TRBD1 (5 bases). V was pared by 4 bases and J by 4 bases, with 13 bases between. CDR1 and CDR2 (germline): SQVTM, ANQGSEA. CDR3 length equals 13 residues. The CDR3 spells CSVGSRQTYGYTF. In DNA form, the CDR3 reads TGCAGCGTTGGATCCAGACAGACCTATGGCTACACCTTC.

There are many counts of this clonotype. The J gene is TRBJ2-7, the V gene TRBV12-3 or TRBV12-4; possibly TRBD1 for D (6 bases). Trimming stripped 3 bases from V and 6 bases from J, with 12 bases between. The CDR3 totals 13 residues. The DNA of the CDR3 is TGTGCCAGCAGTTTTACAGGGAACGGCGAGCAGTACTTC. Protein: CASSFTGNGEQYF.

The gene calls are TRBV5-1 and TRBJ2-3, with 12 bases lining up with TRBD2. The V segment lost 4 bases and the J segment 2 bases; nucleotides outside the gene matches: 14. The CDR3 covers 19 residues. Germline V gene lookup returns CDR1 SGHRS and CDR2 YFSETQ. CDR3 sequence (DNA): TGCGCCAGCAGCCCAAACAACGGACTAGCGGGAATACTCACAGATACGCAGTATTTT. Amino acid sequence: CASSPNNGLAGILTDTQYF. Using reference TRBV5-1 and TRBJ2-3 for the parts outside the CDR3, the full variable domain is KAGVTQTPRYLIKTRGQQVTLSCSPISGHRSVSWYQQTPGQGLQFLFEYFSETQRNKGNFPGRFSGRQFSNSRSEMNVSTLELGDSALYLCASSPNNGLAGILTDTQYFGPGTRLTVL.

The chain links TRBV18 to TRBJ2-7; D is possibly TRBD2 (5 bases). The V end lost 2 bases, the J end lost 4 bases, and 12 bases lay between the germline ends. Germline V gene lookup returns CDR1 KGHSH and CDR2 LQKENI. The CDR3 is made up of 14 amino acids. The CDR3 region has the DNA TGTGCCAGCTCACCAGTCCGGGGAACTTACGAGCAGTACTTC. Its translation: CASSPVRGTYEQYF.